This T cell receptor (beta chain) was sequenced in a study of T cell repertoires in cytomegalovirus infection. This clonotype was recorded at least ten times. Its specificity is unknown. TCRdb reanalysed the reads using MiXCR and keeps one entry per CDR3 protein. The sample records some 800,000 distinct CDR3 sequences, 32% being singletons. Trimming shortened V by 3 bases and J by 1 base, and 6 bases separated the two germline ends. The CDR3 covers 13 residues. Germline assignment: CDR1 LNHDA and CDR2 SQIVND (reference sequence). This TCR came from a human donor in good health (CMV status not recorded). Some clones in this sample may be carry-over from other donors' samples. The sequences come from cultured CD8+ T cells from PBMCs, collected from culture after CMV antigen stimulation. This chain uses TRBV19 with TRBJ1-1; D call uncertain. CDR3 protein: CASSIGPNTEAFF. DNA of the CDR3: TGTGCCAGTAGTATCGGACCGAACACTGAAGCTTTCTTT.